This TCR beta chain was retrieved from a study of siplizumab effects on memory and regulatory T cells. Study as a whole: Mixed lymphocyte reactions ran in pairs, with siplizumab at around 0.96 ug/mL or without drug.

The cells of the mixed lymphocyte reaction underwent an approximately 6-day coculture at 37°C. The CDR3 consists of 15 residues. Per germline, CDR1 SGDLS and CDR2 YYNGEE. V was shortened by 0 bases and J by 5 bases, with 14 bases between the two germline ends. Per-sample assaying covered around 10^5 TCR templates. Using immunoSEQ multiplex PCR, the repertoire was profiled, and TCRdb retains in-frame clones only, with some absent. Seen here are some 15,000 clones, approximately 49% observed once, and the top ten hold approximately 8.9%. Details on this clone: The antigen is unknown.

This clonotype originated in a human donor in good health; the cells came from an allogeneic mixed lymphocyte reaction. V and J are TRBV9 and TRBJ1-1, with TRBD1 as a possible D gene (5 bases). The sample taken for sequencing was CFSE-low (dividing) CD4+ T cells sorted from an allogeneic mixed lymphocyte reaction. The CDR3 nucleotides read TGTGCCAGCAGCGTAGGGGGCTACACGGGGACTGAAGCTTTCTTT. The encoded protein is CASSVGGYTGTEAFF.